This TCR beta chain emerged from a study of T cells in localized non-small cell lung cancer. Repertoires were generated with immunoSEQ multiplex PCR, while TCRdb's copy carries only in-frame clones and drops some. This table has around 26,000 clones, 80% to 95% appearing once. Germline CDR1 LNHDA, CDR2 SQIVND (reference sequence). The CDR3 has 14 amino acids. Trimming removed 4 bases from V and 7 bases from J, with 11 bases in between. Remarks on this clone: No antigen is known for it.

Study-level results: Adjacent uninvolved lung tissue had the highest T cell clonality, exceeding tumor. Overall survival was longer when the density of T cells in the blood was higher. Researchers found a median around 58 of the top 100 tumor clones in adjacent lung.

This TCR came from a woman aged 40 to 75 with stage I lung adenocarcinoma. The chain links TRBV19 to TRBJ1-6; weak D call: TRBD1 (5 bases). The sample in question was peripheral blood, obtained before any cancer treatment. CDR3 loop: CASSKGLRNSPLHF. The CDR3 nucleotides are TGTGCCAGTAGTAAGGGGTTGCGGAATTCACCCCTCCACTTT.